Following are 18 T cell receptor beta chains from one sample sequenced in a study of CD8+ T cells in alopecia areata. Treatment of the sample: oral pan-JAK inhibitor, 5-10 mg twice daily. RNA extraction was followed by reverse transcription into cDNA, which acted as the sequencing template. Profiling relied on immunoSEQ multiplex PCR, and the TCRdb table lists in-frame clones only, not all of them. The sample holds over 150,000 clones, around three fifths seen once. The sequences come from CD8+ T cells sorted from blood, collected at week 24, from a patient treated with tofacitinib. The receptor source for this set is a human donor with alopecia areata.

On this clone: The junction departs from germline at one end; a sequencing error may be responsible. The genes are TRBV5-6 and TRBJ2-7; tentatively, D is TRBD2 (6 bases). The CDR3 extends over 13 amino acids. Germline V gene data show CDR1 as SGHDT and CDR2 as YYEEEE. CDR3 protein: CASTLGGSYEQYF. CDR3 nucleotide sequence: TGTGCCAGCACCTTGGGGGGTTCCTACGAGCAGTACTTC.

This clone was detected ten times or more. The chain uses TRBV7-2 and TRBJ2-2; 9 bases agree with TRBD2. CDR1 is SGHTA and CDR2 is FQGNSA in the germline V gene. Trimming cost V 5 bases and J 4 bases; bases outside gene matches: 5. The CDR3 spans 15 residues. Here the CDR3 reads CASSPPSGVTGELFF. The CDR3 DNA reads TGTGCCAGCAGCCCCCCTAGCGGGGTCACCGGGGAGCTGTTTTTT.

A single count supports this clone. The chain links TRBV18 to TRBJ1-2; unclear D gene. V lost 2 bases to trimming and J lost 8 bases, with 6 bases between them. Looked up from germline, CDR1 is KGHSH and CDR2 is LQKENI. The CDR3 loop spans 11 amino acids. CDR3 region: CASSPGSGYTF. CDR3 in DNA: TGTGCCAGCTCACCAGGGTCGGGCTACACCTTC. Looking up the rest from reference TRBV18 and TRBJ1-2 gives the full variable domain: NAGVMQNPRHLVRRRGQEARLRCSPMKGHSHVYWYRQLPEEGLKFMVYLQKENIIDESGMPKERFSAEFPKEGPSILRIQQVVRGDSAAYFCASSPGSGYTFGSGTRLTVV.

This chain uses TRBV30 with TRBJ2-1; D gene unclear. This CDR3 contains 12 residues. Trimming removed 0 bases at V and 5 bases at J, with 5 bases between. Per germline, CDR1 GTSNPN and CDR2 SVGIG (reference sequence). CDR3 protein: CAWSVVHNEQFF. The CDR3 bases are TGTGCCTGGAGTGTCGTTCACAATGAGCAGTTCTTC.

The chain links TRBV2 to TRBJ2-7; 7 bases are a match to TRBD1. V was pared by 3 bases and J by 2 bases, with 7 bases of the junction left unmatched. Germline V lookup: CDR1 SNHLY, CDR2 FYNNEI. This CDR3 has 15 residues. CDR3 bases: TGTGCCAGCAGTGATACACAGGGACAGCCCTACGAGCAGTACTTC. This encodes CASSDTQGQPYEQYF.

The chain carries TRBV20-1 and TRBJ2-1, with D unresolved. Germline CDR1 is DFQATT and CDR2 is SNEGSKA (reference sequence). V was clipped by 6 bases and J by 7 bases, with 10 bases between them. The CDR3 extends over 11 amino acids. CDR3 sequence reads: CSATDLNEQFF. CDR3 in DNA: TGCAGTGCAACGGACCTTAATGAGCAGTTCTTC.

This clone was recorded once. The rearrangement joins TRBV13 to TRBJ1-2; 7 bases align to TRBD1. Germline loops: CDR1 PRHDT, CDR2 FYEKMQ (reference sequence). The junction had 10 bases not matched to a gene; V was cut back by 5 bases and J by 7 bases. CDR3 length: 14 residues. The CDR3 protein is CASSRTGAWGGYTF. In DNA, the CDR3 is TGTGCCAGCAGCCGGACAGGCGCCTGGGGTGGCTACACCTTC.

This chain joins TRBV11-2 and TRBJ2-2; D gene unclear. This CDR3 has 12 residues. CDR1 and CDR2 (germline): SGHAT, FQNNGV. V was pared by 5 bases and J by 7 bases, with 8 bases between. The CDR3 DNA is TGTGCCAGCAGCCCCCATGGCGGGGAGCTGTTTTTT. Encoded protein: CASSPHGGELFF.

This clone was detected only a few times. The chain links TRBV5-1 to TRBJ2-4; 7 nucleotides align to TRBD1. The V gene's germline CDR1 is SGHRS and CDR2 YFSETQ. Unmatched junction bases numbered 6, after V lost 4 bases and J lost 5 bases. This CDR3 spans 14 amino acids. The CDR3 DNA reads TGCGCCAGCAGCCGTACAGGGGAAGAAAACATTCAGTACTTC. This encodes CASSRTGEENIQYF.

For the CDR3, the DNA is TGCAGCGTTGCGGATCCGCGATCGGGCGAAAAACTGTTTTTT. Protein: CSVADPRSGEKLFF. V usage is TRBV29-1 and J usage is TRBJ1-4; D gene unclear. V lost 4 bases, J lost 8 bases, and 17 bases lay in between. CDR1 SQVTM and CDR2 ANQGSEA come from the germline V gene. This CDR3 region has 14 residues. The full variable domain, rest sourced from reference TRBV29-1 and TRBJ1-4, is SAVISQKPSRDICQRGTSLTIQCQVDSQVTMMFWYRQQPGQSLTLIATANQGSEATYESGFVIDKFPISRPNLTFSTLTVSNMSPEDSSIYLCSVADPRSGEKLFFGSGTQLSVL.

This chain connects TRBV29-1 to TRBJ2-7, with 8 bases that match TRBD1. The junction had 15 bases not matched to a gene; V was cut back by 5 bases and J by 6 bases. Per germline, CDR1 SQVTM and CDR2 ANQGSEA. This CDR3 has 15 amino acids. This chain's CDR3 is CSVFGTGDISVEQYF. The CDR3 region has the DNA TGCAGCGTTTTCGGGACAGGTGATATTAGCGTCGAGCAGTACTTC.

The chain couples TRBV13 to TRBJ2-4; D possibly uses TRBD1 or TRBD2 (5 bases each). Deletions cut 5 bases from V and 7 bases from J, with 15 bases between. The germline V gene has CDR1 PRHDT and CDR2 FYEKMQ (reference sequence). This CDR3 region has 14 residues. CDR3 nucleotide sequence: TGTGCCAGCAGCGGCCCAGAGGGGCTGAACATTCAGTACTTC. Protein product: CASSGPEGLNIQYF.

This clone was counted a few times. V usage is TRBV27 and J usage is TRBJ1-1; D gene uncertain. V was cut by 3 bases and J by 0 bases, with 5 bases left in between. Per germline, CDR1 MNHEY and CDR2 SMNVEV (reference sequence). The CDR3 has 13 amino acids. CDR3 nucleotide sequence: TGTGCCAGCAGTTTGAACCTGAACACTGAAGCTTTCTTT. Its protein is CASSLNLNTEAFF.

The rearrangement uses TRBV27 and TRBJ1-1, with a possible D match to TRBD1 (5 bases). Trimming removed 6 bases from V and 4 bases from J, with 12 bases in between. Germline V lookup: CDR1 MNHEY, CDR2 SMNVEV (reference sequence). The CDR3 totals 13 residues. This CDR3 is CASRLGGGTEAFF. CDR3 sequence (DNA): TGTGCCAGCAGACTGGGTGGGGGCACTGAAGCTTTCTTT.

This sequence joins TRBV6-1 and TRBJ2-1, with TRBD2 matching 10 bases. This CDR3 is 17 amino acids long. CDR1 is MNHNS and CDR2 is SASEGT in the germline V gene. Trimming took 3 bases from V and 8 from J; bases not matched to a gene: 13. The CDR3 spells CASSDGSSGGADDEQFF. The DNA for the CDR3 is TGTGCCAGCAGTGATGGGTCCAGCGGGGGGGCCGACGATGAGCAGTTCTTC.

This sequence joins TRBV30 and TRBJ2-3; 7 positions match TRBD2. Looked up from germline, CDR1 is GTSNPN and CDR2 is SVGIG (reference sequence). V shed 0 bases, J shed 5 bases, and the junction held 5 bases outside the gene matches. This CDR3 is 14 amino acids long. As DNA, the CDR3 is TGTGCCTGGAGTGTACGCGGCGGGGGAGATACGCAGTATTTT. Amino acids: CAWSVRGGGDTQYF.

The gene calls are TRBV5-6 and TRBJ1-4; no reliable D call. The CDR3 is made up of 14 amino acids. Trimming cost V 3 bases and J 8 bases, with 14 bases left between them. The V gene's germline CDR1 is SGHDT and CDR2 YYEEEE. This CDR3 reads CASSSDPAGEKLFF. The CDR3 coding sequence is TGTGCCAGCAGCTCCGACCCGGCAGGAGAAAAACTGTTTTTT. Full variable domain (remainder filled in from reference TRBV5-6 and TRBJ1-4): DAGVTQSPTHLIKTRGQQVTLRCSPKSGHDTVSWYQQALGQGPQFIFQYYEEEERQRGNFPDRFSGHQFPNYSSELNVNALLLGDSALYLCASSSDPAGEKLFFGSGTQLSVL.

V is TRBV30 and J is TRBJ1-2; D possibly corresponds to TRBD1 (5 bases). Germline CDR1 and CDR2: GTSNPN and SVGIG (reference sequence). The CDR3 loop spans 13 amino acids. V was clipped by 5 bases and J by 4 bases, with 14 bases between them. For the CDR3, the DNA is TGTGCCTGGTCGGCTGAGGGGTTCTATGGCTACACCTTC. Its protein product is CAWSAEGFYGYTF.